The rows below give T cell receptor beta chains drawn from one sample of a study of blood T cells in healthy people across ages. From the 5' RACE reads, TCRdb called clonotypes with MiXCR, one entry per CDR3 protein. The data show 1.6 million or so distinct CDR3 sequences, 30% to 35% seen once. Sequencing input: blood. The receptors derive from a woman aged 30 to 39 in good health. CDR3s include the opening cysteine and the closing phenylalanine or tryptophan. A D gene is named only where the DNA matches it firmly. Clone size is shown for a subset of rows, as once, few, many or a class of expanded clone.

.	.	TRBV2	TRBJ2-7	CAGTLRGSYEQYF	TGTGCCGGCACCTTAAGGGGCAGTTACGAGCAGTACTTC
.	.	TRBV15	TRBJ2-1	CATSRDNDNEQFF	TGTGCCACCAGCAGAGATAACGACAATGAGCAGTTCTTC
few	TRBD1	TRBV7-6	TRBJ2-7	CASSGRDRVYEQYF	TGTGCCAGCAGCGGCCGGGACAGAGTATACGAGCAGTACTTC
few	.	TRBV5-1	TRBJ2-7	CASSLEFGIGEQYF	TGCGCCAGCAGCTTGGAATTTGGAATCGGCGAGCAGTACTTC
.	TRBD1	TRBV11-2	TRBJ2-7	CASSSLRDSSYEQYF	TGTGCCAGCAGCTCGCTCCGGGACAGCTCCTACGAGCAGTACTTC
few	.	TRBV5-1	TRBJ2-5	CASSFRESVAETQYF	TGCGCCAGCAGCTTCCGGGAAAGCGTAGCGGAGACCCAGTACTTC
.	.	TRBV2	TRBJ1-5	CASTGTSGSSNEQFFGPGNQPQHF	.
.	TRBD2	TRBV10-1	TRBJ2-1	CASSEWTSGDRRFF	TGCGCCAGCAGTGAGTGGACTAGCGGGGACCGGCGGTTCTTC
few	.	TRBV7-3	TRBJ2-1	CASSPDGARLYNEQFF	TGTGCCAGCAGCCCAGACGGGGCGCGTCTGTACAATGAGCAGTTCTTC
.	.	TRBV6-1	TRBJ2-7	CASSEDGYYEQYF	TGTGCCAGCAGTGAGGACGGGTACTACGAGCAGTACTTC
.	.	TRBV7-2	TRBJ2-7	CASSFGLSRYSYEQYF	TGTGCCAGCAGCTTTGGACTATCCCGATACTCCTACGAGCAGTACTTC
few	.	TRBV6-6	TRBJ2-1	CASTNPGWDNEQFF	TGTGCCAGCACAAATCCGGGGTGGGACAATGAGCAGTTCTTC
few	.	TRBV6-5	TRBJ2-3	CASKGLPGDTQYF	TGTGCCAGCAAGGGCCTACCTGGGGATACGCAGTATTTT
.	.	TRBV9	TRBJ2-3	CASSSGGIDTQYF	TGTGCCAGCAGCTCAGGGGGGATAGATACGCAGTATTTT
.	TRBD2	TRBV12-5	TRBJ2-1	CASGTSGEYNEQFF	TGTGCTAGTGGGACTAGCGGGGAATACAATGAGCAGTTCTTC
few	.	TRBV7-2	TRBJ2-5	CASSLWSRGGGETQYF	TGTGCCAGCAGCTTATGGTCGAGGGGGGGCGGAGAGACCCAGTACTTC
many	.	TRBV28	TRBJ2-1	CASSRDFLNEQFF	TGTGCCAGCAGTCGGGACTTCTTAAATGAGCAGTTCTTC
few	.	TRBV5-1	TRBJ2-1	CASSLAPDINEQFF	TGCGCCAGCAGCTTGGCTCCTGATATCAATGAGCAGTTCTTC
few	.	TRBV10-3	TRBJ1-2	CAISGGRDGYTF	TGTGCCATCAGTGGGGGACGAGATGGCTACACCTTC
many	.	TRBV6-2/TRBV6-3	TRBJ2-5	CASSRSPTGANRETQYF	TGTGCCAGCAGTCGATCACCTACTGGAGCAAACCGTGAGACCCAGTACTTC
few	TRBD2	TRBV11-3	TRBJ2-1	CASSFIAGGLHEQFF	TGTGCCAGCAGTTTCATAGCGGGAGGGCTTCATGAGCAGTTCTTC
.	.	TRBV10-3	TRBJ2-7	CATTGPKKDEQYF	TGTGCCACCACGGGACCGAAAAAAGACGAGCAGTACTTC
.	.	TRBV4-1	TRBJ1-4	CASSREQTVNEKLFF	TGCGCCAGCAGCCGAGAACAGACCGTGAATGAAAAACTGTTTTTT
.	.	TRBV20-1	TRBJ1-5	CSASGEDYTSNQPQHF	TGCAGTGCTAGTGGGGAGGATTATACGAGCAATCAGCCCCAGCATTTT
few	TRBD2	TRBV29-1	TRBJ2-7	CSVEVVGDSGRGYEQYF	TGCAGCGTTGAAGTTGTGGGGGATAGCGGGAGGGGCTACGAGCAGTACTTC
.	.	TRBV7-2	TRBJ2-7	CASSLEDHEQYF	TGTGCCAGCAGCTTAGAGGACCACGAGCAGTACTTC
.	TRBD2	TRBV10-3	TRBJ2-5	CAISATTGGPLWETQYF	TGTGCCATCAGTGCGACTACGGGAGGGCCGCTTTGGGAGACCCAGTACTTC
.	.	TRBV11-2	TRBJ2-3	CASSFIGAGPDTQYF	TGTGCCAGCAGCTTTATTGGAGCGGGCCCAGATACGCAGTATTTT
.	.	TRBV27	TRBJ1-6	CASSYRKRERTPSNSPLHF	TGTGCCAGCAGTTATAGAAAGAGGGAGAGGACCCCATCGAATTCACCCCTCCACTTT
many	.	TRBV13	TRBJ2-3	CASSLEMGTRGDTQYF	TGTGCCAGCAGCTTAGAAATGGGGACCCGGGGAGATACGCAGTATTTT
.	TRBD2	TRBV30	TRBJ2-7	CAWSSGSSYEQYF	TGTGCCTGGAGTAGCGGGAGCTCCTACGAGCAGTACTTC
few	TRBD2	TRBV10-3	TRBJ2-1	CAISGSQRGTYNEQFF	TGTGCCATCAGTGGCTCCCAGCGGGGGACCTACAATGAGCAGTTCTTC
few	TRBD2	TRBV29-1	TRBJ2-1	CSAPAGSSYNEQFF	TGCAGCGCACCAGCGGGAAGCTCCTACAATGAGCAGTTCTTC
.	TRBD1	TRBV11-2	TRBJ2-5	CASRPRPGQAYQETQYF	TGTGCCAGCAGACCGCGTCCGGGACAGGCATACCAAGAGACCCAGTACTTC
many	.	TRBV29-1	TRBJ2-7	CSVATGPRYEQYF	TGCAGCGTTGCCACCGGGCCCCGCTACGAGCAGTACTTC
once	.	TRBV20-1	TRBJ2-7	CSASRDNPYEQYF	TGCAGTGCTAGCCGGGACAACCCCTACGAGCAGTACTTC
.	.	TRBV6-4	TRBJ1-3	CASSDSPGNTIYF	TGTGCCAGCAGTGACAGCCCAGGAAACACCATATATTTT
few	.	TRBV12-3/TRBV12-4	TRBJ1-2	CASSFGQEGGYTF	TGTGCCAGCAGTTTCGGGCAGGAAGGCGGCTACACCTTC
.	TRBD2	TRBV7-3	TRBJ2-2	CASSLGTSGMGGELFF	TGTGCCAGCAGCTTAGGCACTAGCGGGATGGGCGGGGAGCTGTTTTTT
.	.	TRBV5-1	TRBJ1-1	CASSLAGAHFMSTEAFF	TGCGCCAGCAGCTTGGCAGGGGCGCATTTTATGAGCACTGAAGCTTTCTTT
.	.	TRBV29-1	TRBJ2-7	CSVRARSSYEQYF	TGCAGCGTTCGCGCCAGAAGCTCCTACGAGCAGTACTTC
.	TRBD1	TRBV7-9	TRBJ2-1	CASSLSDRFSEQFF	TGTGCCAGCAGCCTATCGGACAGGTTCAGTGAGCAGTTCTTC
.	.	TRBV20-1	TRBJ2-7	CSARVIYRGNSQPEQYF	TGCAGTGCTAGAGTTATTTACCGCGGGAACTCCCAACCCGAGCAGTACTTC
.	.	TRBV27	TRBJ2-6	CASSLMRDGANVLTF	TGTGCCAGCAGTTTGATGAGGGACGGCGCCAACGTCCTGACTTTC
few	TRBD2	TRBV18	TRBJ2-1	CASSPTASGVGNEQFF	TGTGCCAGCTCACCCACGGCTAGCGGTGTCGGCAATGAGCAGTTCTTC
few	.	TRBV5-1	TRBJ1-2	CASSLSEAYGYTF	TGCGCCAGCAGCTTGTCGGAGGCTTATGGCTACACCTTC
few	TRBD1	TRBV12-3/TRBV12-4	TRBJ1-2	CASSLGQGGPNYGYTF	TGTGCCAGCAGCCTCGGACAGGGGGGCCCCAACTATGGCTACACCTTC
.	TRBD1	TRBV10-3	TRBJ1-2	CAISDPRDRGGGYTF	TGTGCCATCAGTGATCCCCGGGACAGGGGTGGTGGCTACACCTTC
.	.	TRBV2	TRBJ1-5	CASSEGARNQPQHF	TGTGCCAGCAGTGAGGGGGCGCGGAACCAGCCCCAGCATTTT
many	TRBD1	TRBV4-1	TRBJ2-3	CASSQRTGGTTDTQYF	TGCGCCAGCAGCCAAAGGACAGGGGGAACCACAGATACGCAGTATTTT
.	TRBD1	TRBV7-6	TRBJ2-1	CASSEMTGSGYNEQFF	TGTGCCAGCAGCGAAATGACAGGGTCGGGCTACAATGAGCAGTTCTTC
few	.	TRBV30	TRBJ1-2	CAWTGRGRPNYGYTF	TGTGCCTGGACGGGGAGGGGGAGACCTAACTATGGCTACACCTTC
.	.	TRBV28	TRBJ2-2	CASRPVGGRAGELFF	TGTGCCAGCAGGCCCGTCGGGGGGCGCGCCGGGGAGCTGTTTTTT
.	.	TRBV30	TRBJ2-7	CAWSAGTHSYEQYF	TGTGCCTGGAGTGCGGGGACCCATTCCTACGAGCAGTACTTC
once	TRBD2	TRBV10-3	TRBJ2-2	CAISPTGGTNTGERFF	TGTGCCATCAGCCCCACGGGAGGGACGAACACCGGGGAGCGGTTTTTT